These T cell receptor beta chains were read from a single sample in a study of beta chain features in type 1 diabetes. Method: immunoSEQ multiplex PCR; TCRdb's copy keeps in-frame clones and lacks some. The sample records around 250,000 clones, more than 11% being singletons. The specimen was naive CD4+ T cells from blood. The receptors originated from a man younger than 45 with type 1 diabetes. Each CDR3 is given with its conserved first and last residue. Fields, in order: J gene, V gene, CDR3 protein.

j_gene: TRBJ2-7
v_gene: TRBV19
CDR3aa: CASSKLSGTSFEQYF

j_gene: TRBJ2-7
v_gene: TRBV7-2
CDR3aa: CASSQIAGESYEQYF

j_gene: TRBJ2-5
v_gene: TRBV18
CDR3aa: CASSLGSMDQETQYF

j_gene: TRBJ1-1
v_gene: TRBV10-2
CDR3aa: CASSPSDREAFF

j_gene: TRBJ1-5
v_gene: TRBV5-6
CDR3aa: CASSFRLRNQPQHF

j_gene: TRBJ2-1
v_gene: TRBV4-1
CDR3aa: CASSQQIAGSSYNEQFF

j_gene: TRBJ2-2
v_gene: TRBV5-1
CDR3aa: CASSLEAGNTGELFF

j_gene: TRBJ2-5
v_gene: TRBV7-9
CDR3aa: CASSGLNQETQYF

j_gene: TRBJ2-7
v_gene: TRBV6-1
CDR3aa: CASSLLGVPYEQYF

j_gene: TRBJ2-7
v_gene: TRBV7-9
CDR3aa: CARPLGQGSYEQYF

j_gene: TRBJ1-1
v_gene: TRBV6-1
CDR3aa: CASSARDSILNTEAFF

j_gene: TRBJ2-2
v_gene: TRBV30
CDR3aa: CAWSVWSAGELFF

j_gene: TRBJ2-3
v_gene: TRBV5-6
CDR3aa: CASSAGGRPGTDTQYF

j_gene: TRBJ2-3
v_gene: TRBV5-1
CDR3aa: CASSLFGGTSADTQYF

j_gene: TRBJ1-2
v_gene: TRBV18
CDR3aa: CASSPGDLRPVKYTF

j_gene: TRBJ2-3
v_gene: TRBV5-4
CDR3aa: CASSWGLAADTQYF

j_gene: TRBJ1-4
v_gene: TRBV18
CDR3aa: CASSPLEDEKLFF

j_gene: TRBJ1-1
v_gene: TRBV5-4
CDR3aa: CASTLGGARNTEAFF

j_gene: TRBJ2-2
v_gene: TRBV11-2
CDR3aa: CASSLRPSGGGELFF

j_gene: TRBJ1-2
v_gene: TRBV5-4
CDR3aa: CASSFENRQNYGYTF

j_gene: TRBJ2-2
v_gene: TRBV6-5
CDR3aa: CASSRPGEGAGELFF

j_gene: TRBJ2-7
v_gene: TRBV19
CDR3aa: CASSHGQGRTYEQYF

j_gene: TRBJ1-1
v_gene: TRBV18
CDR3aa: CASSPAGNTEAFF

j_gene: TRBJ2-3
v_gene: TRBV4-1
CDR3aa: CASSPRDSDTQYF

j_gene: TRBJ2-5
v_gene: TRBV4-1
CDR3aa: CASSWTPAGGTQYF

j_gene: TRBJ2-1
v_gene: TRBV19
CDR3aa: CASSMPDRGSYNEQFF

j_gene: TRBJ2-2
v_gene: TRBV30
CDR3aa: CAWRRGRDTGELFF

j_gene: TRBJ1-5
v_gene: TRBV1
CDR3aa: CTSSFGTGCIGNQPQHF

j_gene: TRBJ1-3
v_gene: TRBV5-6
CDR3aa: CASSLGQSYVLGNTIYF

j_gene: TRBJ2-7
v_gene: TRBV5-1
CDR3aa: CASSQEGTYEQYF

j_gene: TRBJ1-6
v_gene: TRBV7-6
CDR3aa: CASSLGGQGNSPLHF

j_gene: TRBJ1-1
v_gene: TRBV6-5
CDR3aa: CASSPQDIVNTEAFF

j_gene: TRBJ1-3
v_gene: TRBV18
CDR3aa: CASSRQDVSGNTIYF

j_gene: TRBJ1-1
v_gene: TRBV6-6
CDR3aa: CATNDRTEAFF

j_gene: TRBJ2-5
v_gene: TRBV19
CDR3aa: CASSILRTTVETQYF

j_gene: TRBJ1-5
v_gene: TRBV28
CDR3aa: CASRRDREGQPQHF

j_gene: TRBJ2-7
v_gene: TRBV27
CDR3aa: CASSPRTGTYEQYF

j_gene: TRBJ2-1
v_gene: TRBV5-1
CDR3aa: CASSFGSGAVQFF

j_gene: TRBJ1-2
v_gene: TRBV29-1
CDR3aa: CSVEGQGAGGYTF

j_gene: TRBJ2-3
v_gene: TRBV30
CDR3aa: CAWSRSGGTDTQYF

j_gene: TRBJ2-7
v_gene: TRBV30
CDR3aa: CAWSLLAGGPYEQYF

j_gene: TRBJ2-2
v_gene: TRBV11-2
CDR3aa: CASSLESRGSGELFF

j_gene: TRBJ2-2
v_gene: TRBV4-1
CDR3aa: CASSHFGTSGSRPGELFF

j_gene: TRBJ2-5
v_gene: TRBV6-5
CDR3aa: CASSPGSRERETQYF

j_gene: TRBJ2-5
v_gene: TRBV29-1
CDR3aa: CSVDPDNQETQYF

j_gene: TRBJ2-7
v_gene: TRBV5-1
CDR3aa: CASSQGGLALSYEQYF

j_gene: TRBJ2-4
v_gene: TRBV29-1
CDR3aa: CSVEEGRDGGDIQYF